A selection of T cell receptor beta chains follows, all from one sample in a study of T cells in Graves' hyperthyroidism and ophthalmopathy. A single record per CDR3 protein comes from TCRdb applying MiXCR to the multiplex PCR reads. The repertoire holds 80,000 to 100,000 distinct CDR3 sequences, approximately 40% seen once, with 10% to 13% in the top ten. Sequenced: peripheral blood or thyroid tissue (not recorded which). The receptors were gathered from a woman aged 30 to 39 with Graves' hyperthyroidism. Both conserved end residues are part of each CDR3. The D gene is left open where the match is weak. Size is omitted from some rows. Given values are once, few, many or a class for expanded clones.

j_call	clone_size	v_call	d_call	cdr3_nt	cdr3_aa
TRBJ1-3	NA	TRBV10-3	NA	TGTGCCACCAGTGTGTCTACTGCTGGAAACACCATATATTTT	CATSVSTAGNTIYF
TRBJ2-2	many	TRBV5-1	NA	TGCGCCAGCAGCTCGGACTCCTCAAGGAACACCGGGGAGCTGTTTTTT	CASSSDSSRNTGELFF
TRBJ2-7	few	TRBV2	TRBD2	TGTGCCAGCTCACCGGGGCCGGGACTAGCGGGAGACGAGCAGTACTTC	CASSPGPGLAGDEQYF
TRBJ1-1	NA	TRBV12-3/TRBV12-4	TRBD1	TGTGCCAGCAGTTTCCTAGTCGGGACAGGGATTGAAGCTTTCTTT	CASSFLVGTGIEAFF
TRBJ2-7	few	TRBV28	NA	TGTGCCAGCAGTTGGGGGTCGAGGGACGAGCAGTACTTC	CASSWGSRDEQYF
TRBJ2-7	many	TRBV7-9	NA	TGTGCCAGCAGCCCCTCGGGGGACTCATGTGCGGGGGAGCAGTACTTC	CASSPSGDSCAGEQYF
TRBJ2-7	NA	TRBV5-1	NA	TGCGCCAGCGGCCTTGGAGACGGTAGAGACGACGGGCAGTACTTC	CASGLGDGRDDGQYF
TRBJ1-3	NA	TRBV2	NA	TGTGCCAGCTATCTCTCTGGAAACACCATATATTTT	CASYLSGNTIYF
TRBJ2-6	NA	TRBV14	NA	TGTGCCAGCAGCCGGGGGCCTGGGGCCAACGTCCTGACTTTT	CASSRGPGANVLTF
TRBJ1-6	NA	TRBV12-3/TRBV12-4	NA	TGTGCCAGCAGCACGGACCGGACGAGCTCCTATAATTCACCCCTCCACTTT	CASSTDRTSSYNSPLHF
TRBJ2-5	once	TRBV7-9	TRBD2	TGTGCCAGCAGCCCCAGGGGAGCGGGAGATGAGACCCAGTACTTC	CASSPRGAGDETQYF
TRBJ2-3	few	TRBV27	NA	TGTGCCAGCAGTTTGGGCACAGATACGCAGTATTTT	CASSLGTDTQYF
TRBJ1-1	few	TRBV10-2	NA	TGCGCCAGCAGTGGGACAGCCCGTGAAGCTTTCTTT	CASSGTAREAFF
TRBJ1-2	many	TRBV6-6	NA	TGTGCCAGCAGTTACGAGGCAGCCTATGGCTACACCTTC	CASSYEAAYGYTF
TRBJ2-3	many	TRBV15	NA	TGTGCCACCAGCAAATCCCAGACTCTGTGGGTAGATACGCAGTATTTT	CATSKSQTLWVDTQYF
TRBJ1-1	NA	TRBV28	NA	TGTGCCAGCAGTTTACATGACCGGGGGTTCAACACTGAAGCTTTCTTT	CASSLHDRGFNTEAFF